This T cell receptor (beta chain) was obtained from a study of graft-versus-host responses after intestinal transplantation (dated by TCRdb to the early 2020s). For context, the study as a whole: The transplants that recipients got were multivisceral, liver-intestinal, or isolated intestinal. After intestinal transplantation, graft-versus-host and host-versus-graft alloreactive T cell clones were followed in the graft, circulation and bone marrow using bulk TCR-beta CDR3 sequencing. Donor T cell macrochimerism was defined as a peak of at least 4% donor T cells among recipient peripheral blood mononuclear cells. Samples from a few later patients were sequenced in-house on an Illumina MiSeq with MiXCR processing rather than by the commercial service. Anti-thymocyte globulin induction was given to all recipients, followed by maintenance tacrolimus and steroids for approximately three years. Alloreactive clones were identified by sequencing pre-transplant mixed lymphocyte reaction products and comparing these products with unstimulated pre-transplant donor and recipient T cells. A cohort of 24 intestinal transplant recipients, including one retransplant, was enrolled, and 3 patients lacking pretransplant specimens were excluded. Paper-wide results and their limitations: GvH clones were found in recipient bone marrow, and some of the GvH clones appeared earlier in ileal mucosa or blood, which is consistent with an intestinal mucosal origin. Early after transplant, declines in HvG clones were associated with peak levels of circulating GvH clones. Conclusions were limited by the relatively low number and heterogeneity of intestinal transplant patients. In patients with donor T cell macrochimerism, the allografts had high GvH to HvG T cell clonal ratios.

From the germline V gene, CDR1 is MRHNA and CDR2 is SNTAGT. V is reduced by 5 bases and J by 4 bases, leaving a spacing of 11 bases between them. CDR3 length: 13 amino acids, cysteine to phenylalanine. Left in the record is the CDR3 DNA by itself, 39 bases read in frame from the first base. The time point label here, explained by the study, means: cells obtained before transplantation from donor or recipient. CD3+CD4+ and CD3+CD8+ populations were FACS-sorted from unstimulated pre-transplant donor and recipient cells taken from spleen or lymph nodes. This clone has a single count. Its target antigen remains unknown. Per-nucleotide qualities are absent, and no much larger clonotype sits a single base away. Library construction relied on the immunoSEQ multiplex PCR assay. In most patients, genomic DNA was isolated using the Qiagen DNeasy Blood and Tissue Kit and sent frozen to Adaptive Biotechnologies for TCR sequencing. High-throughput TCR-beta CDR3 sequencing of genomic DNA from most patients was performed by Adaptive Biotechnologies. The authors processed their data as follows. Adaptive's ImmunoSEQ software supplied the TCR sequencing data for 18 patients, while MiXCR and VDJtools were used to process a few other patients. To correct CD4 versus CD8 sorting errors, sequences present in both subsets at a frequency ratio below 5:1 were removed. Because the origin of CDR3 nucleotide sequences shared between donor and recipient could not be assigned, those sequences were removed. To count as alloreactive, a clone needed at least 2-fold expansion over unstimulated cells and a minimum CFSE-low frequency of 0.002% (template counts) or 0.001% (read counts). Clones were considered mappable if detected in sequenced pre-transplant spleen, lymph node, or MLR CFSE-low populations of the donor or recipient. Cumulative frequency of alloreactive clones was calculated as a percentage of all sequences weighted by copy number. What TCRdb holds here is the immuneACCESS table cut down to in-frame rearrangements. Part of the clones is not present; checked against another copy, under half of the missing clones reflect an unresolved V gene, and the others are unexplained. The V and J calls and the clone size are those of that table, but D and trimming were determined from the DNA. The sample records tens of thousands of clones, less than 95% of which are singletons. The ten largest clones add up to around 0.18% of the sample.

The material was unstimulated CD4+ T cells sorted from spleen or lymph node cells, obtained before transplant. This chain is built from TRBV6-4 and TRBJ1-2; the D segment could be TRBD1, given 5 matching bases. The receptor comes from a human donor who was the organ donor for an intestinal transplant. The DNA sequence is TGTGCCAGCAGTCCGGACGGGACCTATGGCTACACCTTC. The resulting protein is CASSPDGTYGYTF.